The 17 T cell receptor beta chains presented below share a single source sample, sequenced in a study of post-analysis software for immune sequencing data. Their antigens remain unidentified. The authors incorporated unique molecular identifiers into the TCR beta cDNA libraries. TCRdb independently ran MiXCR on the PCR reads; one entry per CDR3 protein. The table lists about half a million distinct CDR3 sequences, 34% of them singletons, with 4.5% to 7.5% in the top ten. Findings and limits, study-wide: A few TRBV segments, TRBV5-6, TRBV5-1 and TRBV20-1 among them, were found more frequent in patients than controls.

Sequencing was done on a sample of blood. These receptors all come from a girl aged 2-17 years with multiple sclerosis.

The V and J genes are TRBV11-2 and TRBJ2-1; D is unresolved. V lost 4 bases to trimming and J lost 7 bases, with 29 bases between them. The CDR3 runs to 19 residues. The germline V gene encodes CDR1 SGHAT and CDR2 FQNNGV. The CDR3 loop is CASSSIGRPQDRLQNEQFF. CDR3 DNA: TGTGCCAGCAGCTCCATCGGCCGGCCCCAGGACCGGTTACAGAATGAGCAGTTCTTC.

This chain joins TRBV6-5 and TRBJ1-2; 9 bases fit TRBD1. CDR1 MNHEY and CDR2 SVGAGI come from the germline V gene. CDR3 length: 16 amino acids. V shed 5 bases and J 4 bases; nucleotides not matched to a gene: 11. The CDR3 sequence: CASSPGGQGQGYGYTF. The CDR3 bases are TGTGCCAGCAGTCCCGGCGGACAGGGGCAGGGCTATGGCTACACCTTC.

The chain recombines TRBV5-1 with TRBJ2-7, with TRBD1 matching 9 bases. The CDR3 spans 14 residues. V was clipped by 4 bases and J by 4 bases; unmatched bases: 6. CDR1 is SGHRS, CDR2 YFSETQ, per germline. In DNA form, the CDR3 reads TGCGCCAGCAGCCCCGTGGGACAGGGTTACGAGCAGTACTTC. The encoded protein is CASSPVGQGYEQYF.

This sequence joins TRBV7-3 and TRBJ2-2, with D perhaps TRBD1 (5 bases). The V gene lost 3 bases and the J gene lost 1 base, with 6 bases spanning the gap. CDR3 length: 14 residues. The germline CDR1 and CDR2 sequences are SGHTA and FQGTGA. The chain's CDR3 is CASSFGQNTGELFF. In nucleotides, the CDR3 is TGTGCCAGCAGCTTTGGACAGAACACCGGGGAGCTGTTTTTT. Variable domain in full (rest from reference TRBV7-3 and TRBJ2-2): GAGVSQTPSNKVTEKGKYVELRCDPISGHTALYWYRQSLGQGPEFLIYFQGTGAADDSGLPNDRFFAVRPEGSVSTLKIQRTERGDSAVYLCASSFGQNTGELFFGEGSRLTVL.

About this clonotype: Relative to the germline gene, one junction end is altered; a read error may explain this. The chain is built from TRBV20-1 and TRBJ1-1; D is possibly TRBD1 (5 bases). Germline V gene data show CDR1 as DFQATT and CDR2 as SNEGSKA (reference sequence). The CDR3 contains 13 residues. CDR3 loop: CSARGLVGTEAFF. The CDR3 DNA sequence: TGCAGTGCTAGAGGCCTGGTGGGGACTGAGGCTTTCTTT.

The chain uses TRBV7-2 and TRBJ2-3, with D unresolved. Trimming cost V 5 bases and J 7 bases, with 7 bases left between them. CDR3 length: 11 residues. Germline CDR1 is SGHTA and CDR2 is FQGNSA. The CDR3 reads CASSPLHTQYF. In DNA, the CDR3 is TGTGCCAGCAGCCCCCTACATACGCAGTATTTT.

The chain employs TRBV12-3 or TRBV12-4 and TRBJ2-3; 8 nucleotides match TRBD2. Trimming removed 5 bases from V and 0 bases from J; junction bases left unmatched: 7. The CDR3 is 16 amino acids. The chain's CDR3 is CASSPRTSLSTDTQYF. CDR3 nucleotides: TGTGCCAGCAGTCCTCGGACTAGCCTTAGCACAGATACGCAGTATTTT.

The V and J genes are TRBV25-1 and TRBJ2-3; D is ambiguous. Between the trimmed V and J ends, which lost 0 bases and 2 bases, there was a span of 3 bases. Germline V gene data show CDR1 as MGHDK and CDR2 as SYGVNS. The CDR3 is 13 residues long. The CDR3 coding sequence is TGTGCCAGCAGTGAATATAACACAGATACGCAGTATTTT. It translates to CASSEYNTDTQYF.

The chain employs TRBV12-3 or TRBV12-4 and TRBJ2-1; 9 positions match TRBD1. Trimming took 4 bases from V and 8 from J; bases not matched to a gene: 9. The CDR3 is 15 residues long. This chain's CDR3 is CASSSAGTGIDEQFF. The CDR3 nucleotides read TGTGCCAGCAGTTCCGCCGGGACAGGGATCGATGAGCAGTTCTTC.

The rearrangement links TRBV29-1 to TRBJ2-7; TRBD2 might be the D (5 bases). Germline V gives CDR1 SQVTM, CDR2 ANQGSEA. The germline V and J ends were trimmed by 7 bases and 6 bases, with 16 bases remaining between them. This CDR3 is built from 12 residues. CDR3 region: CSAGFIRGEQYF. CDR3 sequence (DNA): TGCAGCGCTGGGTTTATCCGGGGCGAGCAGTACTTC.

This clonotype was counted a few times. The rearrangement joins TRBV7-9 to TRBJ1-2, with D perhaps TRBD1 (5 bases). In germline, CDR1 is SEHNR, CDR2 FQNEAQ (reference sequence). V was cut by 1 base and J by 2 bases, with 14 bases left in between. CDR3 length: 16 residues. CDR3 loop: CASSLVGADRNYGYTF. DNA for the CDR3: TGTGCCAGCAGCTTAGTTGGGGCCGACCGCAACTATGGCTACACCTTC.

The gene calls are TRBV7-2 and TRBJ2-5, with TRBD1 matching 10 bases. The DNA end lines up better with TRBJ2-7; the J call may be wrong. The CDR3 is 14 residues long. Germline CDR1 SGHTA, CDR2 FQGNSA. The CDR3 nucleotides read TGTGCCAGCAGTTCGGACAGGGGGTACTACGAGCAGTACTTC. Protein: CASSSDRGYYEQYF.

The chain employs TRBV2 and TRBJ2-1; D may be TRBD1 (6 bases). CDR1 and CDR2 from the germline V gene are SNHLY and FYNNEI. V was shortened by 11 bases and J by 4 bases, with 21 bases between the two germline ends. There are 15 residues in the CDR3. The CDR3 coding sequence is TGTGCCTCCACGAAACCACAGGGTTCGTACAATGAGCAGTTCTTC. It translates to CASTKPQGSYNEQFF. Filled out from reference TRBV2 and TRBJ2-1, the complete variable domain reads EPEVTQTPSHQVTQMGQEVILRCVPISNHLYFYWYRQILGQKVEFLVSFYNNEISEKSEIFDDQFSVERPDGSNFTLKIRSTKLEDSAMYFCASTKPQGSYNEQFFGPGTRLTVL.

The chain is built from TRBV5-1 and TRBJ2-3; 8 bases map to TRBD2. The length of the CDR3 is 12 residues. CDR1 and CDR2 from the germline V gene are SGHRS and YFSETQ. Trimming cost V 0 bases and J 14 bases; bases outside gene matches: 5. The CDR3 loop reads CASSLGGTRRYF. In nucleotides, the CDR3 is TGCGCCAGCAGCTTGGGGGGGACTAGGAGGTATTTT.

The V gene is TRBV5-6, the J gene TRBJ1-5; D uncertain. V was cut by 0 bases and J by 0 bases, with 10 bases left in between. The CDR3 has 16 amino acids. The germline V gene has CDR1 SGHDT and CDR2 YYEEEE. For the CDR3, the DNA is TGTGCCAGCAGCTTGGGTTCCAGGCATAGCAATCAGCCCCAGCATTTT. Translating it yields CASSLGSRHSNQPQHF. The variable domain in full, with the rest retrieved from reference TRBV5-6 and TRBJ1-5, is DAGVTQSPTHLIKTRGQQVTLRCSPKSGHDTVSWYQQALGQGPQFIFQYYEEEERQRGNFPDRFSGHQFPNYSSELNVNALLLGDSALYLCASSLGSRHSNQPQHFGDGTRLSIL.

This sequence joins TRBV20-1 and TRBJ2-1, with a weak D call TRBD1 (6 bases). The V end lost 6 bases, the J end lost 2 bases, and 14 bases lay between the germline ends. Germline lookup yields CDR1 DFQATT and CDR2 SNEGSKA (reference sequence). This CDR3 contains 14 residues. The CDR3 region is CSAGRGGTYNEQFF. The DNA of the CDR3 is TGCAGTGCCGGGCGAGGGGGAACCTACAATGAGCAGTTCTTC.

The chain carries TRBV5-5 and TRBJ1-1; D possibly corresponds to TRBD1 (6 bases). CDR1 and CDR2 (germline): SGHKS, YYEKEE (reference sequence). The CDR3 sequence is 14 residues long. V dropped 5 bases and J dropped 1 base, with 12 bases sitting between them. As DNA, the CDR3 is TGTGCCAGCAGTAACAGGGTAAAGAACACTGAAGCTTTCTTT. It encodes CASSNRVKNTEAFF.